Below, 21 T cell receptor beta chains from the same sample are listed, as sequenced in a study of T cell responses to AZD1222 COVID-19 vaccine. Some clones are missing from TCRdb's copy, which holds only in-frame ones; the method was immunoSEQ multiplex PCR. This sample has 50,000 to 55,000 clones, with roughly 90% found just once. The specimen was peripheral blood, collected 28 days after the second AZD1222 dose. The receptors were gathered from an adult who received the AZD1222 COVID-19 vaccine.

Only a few counts were recorded for this clone. The chain has TRBV29-1 and TRBJ2-2, with TRBD1 as a possible D gene (6 bases). Trimming removed 7 bases at V and 1 base at J, with 10 bases between. CDR1 SQVTM and CDR2 ANQGSEA come from the germline V gene. The CDR3 totals 13 residues. CDR3 protein: CSAKGQNTGELFF. DNA for the CDR3: TGCAGCGCTAAGGGACAGAACACCGGGGAGCTGTTTTTT.

J is TRBJ2-3 and V is TRBV5-4; possibly TRBD1 for D (6 bases). This CDR3 contains 14 residues. The V and J ends lost 2 bases and 2 bases respectively, with 9 bases between them. Looked up from germline, CDR1 is SGHNT and CDR2 is YYREEE (reference sequence). The CDR3 here is CASSFTGSTDTQYF. The CDR3 nucleotides read TGTGCCAGCAGCTTCACAGGGTCCACAGATACGCAGTATTTT. The whole variable domain, filled in from reference TRBV5-4 and TRBJ2-3, reads ETGVTQSPTHLIKTRGQQVTLRCSSQSGHNTVSWYQQALGQGPQFIFQYYREEENGRGNFPPRFSGLQFPNYSSELNVNALELDDSALYLCASSFTGSTDTQYFGPGTRLTVL.

The chain joins TRBV11-2 to TRBJ1-4, with D possibly matching TRBD1 (6 bases). The CDR3 runs 16 residues. Germline lookup yields CDR1 SGHAT and CDR2 FQNNGV. Trimming shortened V by 1 base and J by 4 bases, and 13 bases separated the two germline ends. For the CDR3, the DNA is TGTGCCAGCAGCTTAGGTTCAGGGGTCGTTAATGAAAAACTGTTTTTT. Encoded protein: CASSLGSGVVNEKLFF.

The gene calls are TRBV4-2 and TRBJ2-2, with TRBD2 identical over 7 bases. In germline, CDR1 is LGHNA, CDR2 YNFKEQ. V trimming: 1 base; J trimming: 7 bases; junction bases outside the gene matches: 9. This CDR3 is built from 16 residues. CDR3 sequence (DNA): TGTGCCAGCAGCCAAGCGGGCGGGAGTCTCTTCGGGGAGCTGTTTTTT. It specifies CASSQAGGSLFGELFF.

The gene calls are TRBV7-9 and TRBJ2-1; a weak D match, TRBD1 (5 bases). V lost 1 base and J lost 2, with 12 bases in between. CDR3 length: 16 residues. Germline CDR1 reads SEHNR; CDR2 reads FQNEAQ (reference sequence). The chain's CDR3 is CASSLEAGYAYNEQFF. The CDR3 bases are TGTGCCAGCAGCTTAGAAGCAGGGTACGCCTACAATGAGCAGTTCTTC. The variable domain in full, completed from reference TRBV7-9 and TRBJ2-1, reads DTGVSQNPRHKITKRGQNVTFRCDPISEHNRLYWYRQTLGQGPEFLTYFQNEAQLEKSRLLSDRFSAERPKGSFSTLEIQRTEQGDSAMYLCASSLEAGYAYNEQFFGPGTRLTVL.

This chain connects TRBV15 to TRBJ2-3; 7 bases fit TRBD1. The CDR3 spans 15 residues. In germline, CDR1 is LNHNV, CDR2 YYDKDF (reference sequence). With V trimmed by 5 bases and J by 2 bases, 7 bases remained unmatched. CDR3 in DNA: TGTGCCACCAGCCCGACGGGACAGCTCACAGATACGCAGTATTTT. As protein: CATSPTGQLTDTQYF. Filled out from reference TRBV15 and TRBJ2-3, the complete variable domain reads DAMVIQNPRYQVTQFGKPVTLSCSQTLNHNVMYWYQQKSSQAPKLLFHYYDKDFNNEADTPDNFQSRRPNTSFCFLDIRSPGLGDTAMYLCATSPTGQLTDTQYFGPGTRLTVL.

This rearrangement joins TRBV10-2 to TRBJ1-2, with TRBD1 as a possible D gene (5 bases). Germline loops: CDR1 WSHSY, CDR2 SAAADI. V dropped 8 bases and J dropped 2 bases, with 12 bases sitting between them. The CDR3 consists of 13 residues. The CDR3 region is CASGGSQNYGYTF. CDR3 bases: TGCGCCAGCGGGGGGTCTCAGAACTATGGCTACACCTTC.

The gene calls are TRBV9 and TRBJ2-3, with D tentatively TRBD1 (7 bases). The CDR3 length is 18 residues. V was trimmed by 0 bases and J by 0 bases, leaving 17 bases between them. Germline lookup yields CDR1 SGDLS and CDR2 YYNGEE. The CDR3 region has the DNA TGTGCCAGCAGCGTAGGAGGAGGCCAGGGGGGCAGCACAGATACGCAGTATTTT. Translated: CASSVGGGQGGSTDTQYF.

The V call is TRBV15, the J call TRBJ1-3; D is ambiguous. V was clipped by 0 bases and J by 1 base, with 16 bases between them. CDR3 size: 18 residues. The germline V gene encodes CDR1 LNHNV and CDR2 YYDKDF (reference sequence). As DNA, the CDR3 is TGTGCCACCAGCAGAGATAGGCTGGCTGCTAGATCTGGAAACACCATATATTTT. Its protein is CATSRDRLAARSGNTIYF.

The chain links TRBV28 to TRBJ2-1; 10 bases map to TRBD2. The V segment lost 4 bases and the J segment 5 bases; nucleotides outside the gene matches: 5. This CDR3 is built from 15 residues. Germline V gene lookup returns CDR1 MDHEN and CDR2 SYDVKM. The CDR3 spells CASSSTSGKNNEQFF. The CDR3 DNA follows: TGTGCCAGCAGTTCCACTAGCGGGAAAAACAATGAGCAGTTCTTC.

The V call is TRBV6-5, the J call TRBJ1-6, with TRBD1 identical over 8 bases. The V and J ends lost 0 bases and 10 bases, in that order; junction bases with no gene match: 2. The germline CDR1 and CDR2 sequences are MNHEY and SVGAGI. This CDR3 has 14 amino acids. DNA of the CDR3: TGTGCCAGCAGTTACTCCGGACAGGGCTCACCCCTCCACTTT. Translating it yields CASSYSGQGSPLHF.

This clone was counted once. The chain has TRBV10-3 and TRBJ2-1; D might be TRBD2 (6 bases). The CDR3 is 12 amino acids. Germline CDR1 ENHRY, CDR2 SYGVKD. Trimming removed 7 bases from V and 4 bases from J, with 8 bases in between. CDR3 coding DNA: TGTGCCATCAAGGGACTGTACAATGAGCAGTTCTTC. Its translation: CAIKGLYNEQFF.

The chain combines TRBV5-6 with TRBJ2-7; TRBD1 agrees at 7 bases. There are 16 residues in the CDR3. Germline CDR1 SGHDT, CDR2 YYEEEE. V lost 4 bases to trimming and J lost 8 bases; unmatched junction nucleotides: 18. The CDR3 protein is CASSRHRGPTSAQQYF. As DNA, the CDR3 is TGTGCCAGCAGCCGCCACAGGGGACCCACCTCGGCGCAGCAGTACTTC.

The chain joins TRBV28 to TRBJ1-6; D might be TRBD1 (5 bases). Trimming stripped 6 bases from V and 7 bases from J, with 10 bases between. The CDR3 spans 13 residues. Germline V gene data show CDR1 as MDHEN and CDR2 as SYDVKM. CDR3 region: CASRTTENSPLHF. CDR3 DNA: TGTGCCAGCAGAACGACAGAAAATTCACCCCTCCACTTT.

The rearrangement links TRBV2 to TRBJ2-2; D is ambiguous. The length of the CDR3 is 14 residues. V lost 8 bases to trimming and J lost 3 bases, with 13 bases between them. Looked up from germline, CDR1 is SNHLY and CDR2 is FYNNEI. Written as DNA, the CDR3 is TGTGCCAGCCTATCACAGTTTTACACCGGGGAGCTGTTTTTT. This sequence encodes CASLSQFYTGELFF.

This sequence joins TRBV6-2 or TRBV6-3 and TRBJ2-1; no clear D. The CDR3 is made up of 15 amino acids. V lost 5 bases and J 0 bases, leaving 11 bases between the germline ends. CDR1 and CDR2 (germline): MNHEY, SVGEGT. The CDR3 coding sequence is TGTGCCAGCAGTCCCTTGCGGAGCTCCTACAATGAGCAGTTCTTC. Protein product: CASSPLRSSYNEQFF.

V usage is TRBV19 and J usage is TRBJ1-1; D might be TRBD1 (6 bases). CDR1 LNHDA and CDR2 SQIVND come from the germline V gene (reference sequence). This CDR3 region has 14 residues. V was pared by 6 bases and J by 5 bases, with 16 bases between. CDR3 nucleotides: TGTGCCAGTAGCCCCGGAAGGGGGGTGACTGAAGCTTTCTTT. This gives the protein CASSPGRGVTEAFF.

The chain couples TRBV19 to TRBJ1-1; D is unresolved. Germline lookup yields CDR1 LNHDA and CDR2 SQIVND (reference sequence). The CDR3 has 14 amino acids. Trimming took 5 bases from V and 0 from J, leaving 10 bases between them. The CDR3 sequence: CASSLGQMNTEAFF. The CDR3, as DNA: TGTGCCAGTAGTCTCGGGCAGATGAACACTGAAGCTTTCTTT.

V gene TRBV28 combines with J gene TRBJ2-1, with 7 nucleotides matching TRBD2. Germline trimming cut 5 bases from V and 2 bases from J; bases unmatched to any gene: 3. The CDR3 sequence is 14 residues long. The germline gives CDR1 MDHEN, CDR2 SYDVKM. CDR3 nucleotides: TGTGCCAGCAGTGCCCTAGCGGCCTACAATGAGCAGTTCTTC. It codes for CASSALAAYNEQFF.

The rearrangement joins TRBV5-4 to TRBJ2-1; possibly TRBD1 for D (5 bases). Trimming stripped 0 bases from V and 4 bases from J, with 11 bases between. The CDR3 sequence is 15 residues long. The germline V gene encodes CDR1 SGHNT and CDR2 YYREEE (reference sequence). The CDR3, as DNA: TGTGCCAGCAGCTTGGGATCAAGGGGATACAATGAGCAGTTCTTC. Its translation is CASSLGSRGYNEQFF.

The chain joins TRBV11-2 to TRBJ1-2; D is perhaps TRBD1 (5 bases). This CDR3 has 14 residues. The V end lost 7 bases, the J end lost 5 bases, and 17 bases lay between the germline ends. The germline CDR1 and CDR2 sequences are SGHAT and FQNNGV. CDR3 nucleotide sequence: TGTGCCAGCACCGACCACCAGGGAAAGTATGGCTACACCTTC. It yields the protein CASTDHQGKYGYTF.